The 26 T cell receptor beta chains below come from one sample, sequenced in a study of T cell repertoires in cytomegalovirus infection. One entry per CDR3 protein results from TCRdb running MiXCR on the reads. This table has fewer than 250,000 distinct CDR3 sequences, approximately 13% appearing once. The sample taken for sequencing was PBMCs. Receptors originate from a human donor in good health (CMV status not recorded). Some clones in this sample may be carry-over from other donors' samples.

The CDR3 nucleotides read TGTGCTAGTGGTTTGGTCGGGGGAAACATTCAGTACTTC. This gives the protein CASGLVGGNIQYF. This rearrangement joins TRBV12-5 to TRBJ2-4; D is possibly TRBD2 (6 bases). This CDR3 has 13 amino acids. Trimming pared 0 bases from V and 6 bases from J, leaving 6 bases between. Germline CDR1 LGHNT, CDR2 FRNRAP.

V and J are TRBV5-1 and TRBJ2-7; 7 bases map to TRBD2. The CDR3 is 15 amino acids. The V gene's germline CDR1 is SGHRS and CDR2 YFSETQ. With 4 bases clipped from V and 5 bases from J, the junction kept 12 bases outside the gene matches. The DNA of the CDR3 is TGCGCCAGCAGCCATCCCGGGACGGGACTAAACGAGCAGTACTTC. Protein product: CASSHPGTGLNEQYF.

This clonotype has ten or more counts. The gene calls are TRBV28 and TRBJ2-7; D not resolved. The CDR3 runs to 12 residues. Deletions cut 8 bases from V and 0 bases from J, with 8 bases between. CDR1 and CDR2 from the germline V gene are MDHEN and SYDVKM. Here the CDR3 DNA reads TGTGCCAGCTGCGACCTCTCCTACGAGCAGTACTTC. This translates into CASCDLSYEQYF.

This clonotype was counted at least ten times. The junction differs from germline at one of its ends, possibly a read error. The chain is built from TRBV28 and TRBJ1-5, with 7 positions matching TRBD1. In germline, CDR1 is MDHEN, CDR2 SYDVKM. The CDR3 sequence is 18 residues long. The DNA of the CDR3 is TGTGCCAGTAGTTCAATATTTACAGGGGCCCCAATCAATCAGCCCCAGCATTTT. This encodes CASSSIFTGAPINQPQHF.

This clonotype showed up many times. The chain is built from TRBV7-2 and TRBJ1-1; no definite D call. The CDR3 has 16 amino acids. The V end lost 1 base, the J end lost 1 base, and 13 bases lay between the germline ends. Germline V gene data show CDR1 as SGHTA and CDR2 as FQGNSA. CDR3 in DNA: TGTGCCAGCAGCTTAGTTGGGCGCGAGGAGAACACTGAAGCTTTCTTT. This translates into CASSLVGREENTEAFF.

The rearrangement joins TRBV2 to TRBJ1-1; D may be TRBD1 (6 bases). From germline, CDR1 is SNHLY and CDR2 FYNNEI. CDR3 length: 14 residues. Trimming stripped 6 bases from V and 1 base from J, with 12 bases between. The CDR3, as DNA: TGTGCCAGCAGGCCGGGGACAACGAACACTGAAGCTTTCTTT. Encoded protein: CASRPGTTNTEAFF.

DNA for the CDR3: TGTGCCAGCAGCGGTCCCGGGACAGGGGAATATGGCTACACCTTC. It encodes CASSGPGTGEYGYTF. This chain uses TRBV3-1 with TRBJ1-2, with 10 nucleotides matching TRBD1. CDR3 length: 15 residues. Per the germline V gene, CDR1 is LGHDT and CDR2 is YNNKEL (reference sequence). The V gene end was trimmed by 5 bases and the J gene end by 5 bases; junction bases not matched to a gene: 8. Filled out from reference TRBV3-1 and TRBJ1-2, the complete variable domain reads DTAVSQTPKYLVTQMGNDKSIKCEQNLGHDTMYWYKQDSKKFLKIMFSYNNKELIINETVPNRFSPKSPDKAHLNLHINSLELGDSAVYFCASSGPGTGEYGYTFGSGTRLTVV.

This clonotype has a count of ten or more. This sequence joins TRBV7-8 and TRBJ2-1; 11 bases are a match to TRBD2. Germline-derived CDR1 and CDR2 are SGHVS and FQNEAQ. The CDR3 totals 16 residues. V was pared by 4 bases and J by 7 bases, with 9 bases of the junction left unmatched. The CDR3 region is CASSSTGTSGGNEQFF. CDR3 sequence (DNA): TGTGCCAGCAGCTCTACCGGGACTAGCGGAGGAAATGAGCAGTTCTTC.

Many counts were recorded for this clonotype. The rearrangement uses TRBV7-9 and TRBJ2-6; 7 bases match TRBD2. The V gene end was trimmed by 0 bases and the J gene end by 0 bases; junction bases not matched to a gene: 11. Germline loops: CDR1 SEHNR, CDR2 FQNEAQ (reference sequence). CDR3 length equals 20 residues. The CDR3 spells CASSLAKGRDSSSGANVLTF. The CDR3 DNA reads TGTGCCAGCAGCTTAGCAAAAGGGAGGGACTCAAGCTCTGGGGCCAACGTCCTGACTTTC.

This clonotype was seen ten or more times. The chain recombines TRBV6-6 with TRBJ1-1, with 12 bases lining up with TRBD1. V lost 4 bases and J lost 1; bases outside the gene matches: 10. Germline CDR1 and CDR2: MNHNY and SVGAGI (reference sequence). The CDR3 consists of 18 residues. The CDR3 DNA follows: TGTGCCAGCAGTTCTCCGGGACAGGGGGCGGCCTGGAACACTGAAGCTTTCTTT. This encodes CASSSPGQGAAWNTEAFF.

The chain couples TRBV2 to TRBJ2-3; 7 positions agree with TRBD1. Germline V gene sequence: CDR1 SNHLY, CDR2 FYNNEI. The V and J ends lost 6 bases and 4 bases, in that order; junction bases with no gene match: 7. The CDR3 sequence is 14 residues long. The CDR3, as DNA: TGTGCCAGCAGACACGAGGGGGCCTCAGATACGCAGTATTTT. Amino acid sequence: CASRHEGASDTQYF.

This clonotype was counted ten times or more. This chain joins TRBV6-5 and TRBJ1-6; 7 bases map to TRBD1. The CDR3 consists of 14 residues. Germline V gene data show CDR1 as MNHEY and CDR2 as SVGAGI. The trim removed 6 bases at V and 5 bases at J, leaving 4 bases unmatched. CDR3 protein: CASSPGTDNSPLHF. In DNA, the CDR3 is TGTGCCAGCAGCCCCGGGACAGATAATTCACCCCTCCACTTT.

This clonotype was counted many times. The chain uses TRBV28 and TRBJ1-5, with D unclear. Trimming stripped 6 bases from V and 6 bases from J, with 15 bases between. The CDR3 is 14 residues long. CDR1 and CDR2 from the germline V gene are MDHEN and SYDVKM. CDR3 in DNA: TGTGCCAGCAGCCTCCCCGGGGATTTTCAGCCCCAGCATTTT. Translating gives CASSLPGDFQPQHF.

V gene TRBV14 combines with J gene TRBJ2-3, with 7 bases fitting TRBD2. From germline, CDR1 is SGHDN and CDR2 FVKESK. Trimming at V came to 5 bases and at J to 0 bases, leaving 5 bases not matched to a gene. CDR3 size: 15 residues. CDR3 coding DNA: TGTGCCAGCAGCTATAGCGGGTCGAGCACAGATACGCAGTATTTT. As protein: CASSYSGSSTDTQYF.

This clonotype appeared many times. The chain links TRBV7-9 to TRBJ1-4, with D uncertain. This CDR3 contains 10 residues. The V gene's germline CDR1 is SEHNR and CDR2 FQNEAQ (reference sequence). Trimming pared 5 bases from V and 12 bases from J, leaving 7 bases between. As DNA, the CDR3 is TGTGCCAGCAGCGGCGGGCAACTGTTTTTT. This codes for CASSGGQLFF.

The DNA for the CDR3 is TGTGCCAGCAGTTTCGGAGAAGCCCGCCAGCCCCAGCATTTT. The encoded protein is CASSFGEARQPQHF. The genes are TRBV28 and TRBJ1-5; D gene ambiguous. V lost 3 bases and J lost 7, with 13 bases in between. The CDR3 spans 14 residues. Germline-derived CDR1 and CDR2 are MDHEN and SYDVKM.

The chain links TRBV14 to TRBJ1-1; no clear D gene. V was pared by 5 bases and J by 2 bases, with 9 bases between. The CDR3 has 13 amino acids. From germline, CDR1 is SGHDN and CDR2 FVKESK. The DNA of the CDR3 is TGTGCCAGCAGCACCAAACCTAACACTGAAGCTTTCTTT. It is translated as CASSTKPNTEAFF.

The sample holds many counts of this clonotype. This chain connects TRBV19 to TRBJ2-1; 8 bases match TRBD1. The germline CDR1 and CDR2 sequences are LNHDA and SQIVND (reference sequence). The CDR3 covers 14 residues. With 7 bases clipped from V and 2 bases from J, the junction kept 4 bases outside the gene matches. The CDR3 sequence is CASNPRGPYNEQFF. The DNA for the CDR3 is TGTGCCAGTAACCCCAGGGGGCCCTACAATGAGCAGTTCTTC.

Within the sample, this clonotype is medium-sized. The chain is built from TRBV7-2 and TRBJ1-2; D is perhaps TRBD1 (6 bases). The germline CDR1 and CDR2 sequences are SGHTA and FQGNSA. Trimming shortened V by 6 bases and J by 2 bases, and 13 bases separated the two germline ends. The CDR3 is 14 amino acids. CDR3 sequence (DNA): TGTGCCAGCAGTCCTGCCACAGGGAACTATGGCTACACCTTC. It specifies CASSPATGNYGYTF.

This clonotype was recorded at least ten times. The J gene is TRBJ2-3, the V gene TRBV6-2 or TRBV6-3, with D hard to call. The CDR3 totals 13 residues. Germline V gene lookup returns CDR1 MNHEY and CDR2 SVGEGT. The germline V and J ends were trimmed by 3 bases and 5 bases, with 9 bases remaining between them. The CDR3 region has the DNA TGTGCCAGCAGTTATCTCCCGGGAGATACGCAGTATTTT. Encoded protein: CASSYLPGDTQYF.

The table lists this clonotype with a count of one. The rearrangement joins TRBV7-6 to TRBJ1-4; 7 bases line up with TRBD1. V gave up 5 bases and J gave up 7 bases; unmatched junction bases: 7. This CDR3 contains 14 residues. Germline CDR1 reads SGHVS; CDR2 reads FNYEAQ. CDR3 nucleotide sequence: TGTGCCAGCAGCCCCGCAGGGGGGGGTGAAAAACTGTTTTTT. Protein product: CASSPAGGGEKLFF. Looking up the rest from reference TRBV7-6 and TRBJ1-4 gives the full variable domain: GAGVSQSPRYKVTKRGQDVALRCDPISGHVSLYWYRQALGQGPEFLTYFNYEAQQDKSGLPNDRFSAERPEGSISTLTIQRTEQRDSAMYRCASSPAGGGEKLFFGSGTQLSVL.

This clonotype appeared many times. The chain combines TRBV2 with TRBJ2-1; 12 nucleotides agree with TRBD2. The CDR3 is made up of 14 amino acids. From germline, CDR1 is SNHLY and CDR2 FYNNEI. Trimming took 9 bases from V and 5 from J; bases not matched to a gene: 5. DNA of the CDR3: TGTGCCAGTATATGGACTAGCGGGAACAATGAGCAGTTCTTC. Its protein is CASIWTSGNNEQFF.

The V gene is TRBV5-6, the J gene TRBJ2-4, with 7 bases lining up with TRBD2. This CDR3 comprises 16 residues. The J segment lost 9 bases and the V segment lost 3 bases, leaving 15 bases of the junction unmatched. From germline, CDR1 is SGHDT and CDR2 YYEEEE. The CDR3 sequence is CASSSGKWREMGIQYF. CDR3 nucleotide sequence: TGTGCCAGCAGCTCAGGGAAATGGCGGGAGATGGGCATTCAGTACTTC. Supplemented by reference TRBV5-6 and TRBJ2-4, the full variable domain reads DAGVTQSPTHLIKTRGQQVTLRCSPKSGHDTVSWYQQALGQGPQFIFQYYEEEERQRGNFPDRFSGHQFPNYSSELNVNALLLGDSALYLCASSSGKWREMGIQYFGAGTRLSVL.

In its sample, this clonotype was seen many times. The V gene is TRBV7-2, the J gene TRBJ1-3, with 8 bases that match TRBD1. Germline-derived CDR1 and CDR2 are SGHTA and FQGNSA. The length of the CDR3 is 15 residues. With 5 bases clipped from V and 3 bases from J, the junction kept 6 bases outside the gene matches. In DNA, the CDR3 is TGTGCCAGCAGCCCAGACAGGGGAGGTGGAAACACCATATATTTT. Translation: CASSPDRGGGNTIYF. Supplemented by reference TRBV7-2 and TRBJ1-3, the full variable domain reads GAGVSQSPSNKVTEKGKDVELRCDPISGHTALYWYRQSLGQGLEFLIYFQGNSAPDKSGLPSDRFSAERTGGSVSTLTIQRTQQEDSAVYLCASSPDRGGGNTIYFGEGSWLTVV.

The chain couples TRBV15 to TRBJ2-7; 8 bases are shared with TRBD1. Germline loops: CDR1 LNHNV, CDR2 YYDKDF (reference sequence). The V segment lost 1 base and the J segment 3 bases; nucleotides outside the gene matches: 5. The CDR3 length is 15 residues. CDR3 nucleotide sequence: TGTGCCACCAGCAGAGGCGGACAGGGCAACTACGAGCAGTACTTC. Residues: CATSRGGQGNYEQYF. The full variable domain, its missing parts supplied by reference TRBV15 and TRBJ2-7, is DAMVIQNPRYQVTQFGKPVTLSCSQTLNHNVMYWYQQKSSQAPKLLFHYYDKDFNNEADTPDNFQSRRPNTSFCFLDIRSPGLGDTAMYLCATSRGGQGNYEQYFGPGTRLTVT.

This clonotype came up many times. The chain couples TRBV7-2 to TRBJ2-7, with D possibly matching TRBD2 (5 bases). Deletions cut 1 base from V and 0 bases from J, with 10 bases between. Germline V gene data show CDR1 as SGHTA and CDR2 as FQGNSA. The CDR3 is 15 amino acids. The CDR3 DNA reads as TGTGCCAGCAGCTTAGTGAGGGTCCCCTCCTACGAGCAGTACTTC. This gives the protein CASSLVRVPSYEQYF.